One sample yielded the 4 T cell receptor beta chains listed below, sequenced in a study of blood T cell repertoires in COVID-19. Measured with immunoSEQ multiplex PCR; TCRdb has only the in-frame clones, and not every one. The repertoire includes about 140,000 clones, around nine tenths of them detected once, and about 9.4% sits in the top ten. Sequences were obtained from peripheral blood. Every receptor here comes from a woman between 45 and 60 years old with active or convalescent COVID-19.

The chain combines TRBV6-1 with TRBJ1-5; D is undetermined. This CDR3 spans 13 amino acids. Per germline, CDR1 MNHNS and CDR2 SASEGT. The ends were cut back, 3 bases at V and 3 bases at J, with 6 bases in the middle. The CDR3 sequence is CASSEYNNQPQHF. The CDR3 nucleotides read TGTGCCAGCAGTGAGTACAACAATCAGCCCCAGCATTTT.

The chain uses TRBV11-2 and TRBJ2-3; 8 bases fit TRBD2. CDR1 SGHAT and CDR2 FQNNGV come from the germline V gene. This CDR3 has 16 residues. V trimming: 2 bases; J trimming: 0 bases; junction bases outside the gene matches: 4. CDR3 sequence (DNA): TGTGCCAGCAGCTTACAGGCTAGCGGGAGCACAGATACGCAGTATTTT. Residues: CASSLQASGSTDTQYF. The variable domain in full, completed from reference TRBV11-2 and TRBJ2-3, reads EAGVAQSPRYKIIEKRQSVAFWCNPISGHATLYWYQQILGQGPKLLIQFQNNGVVDDSQLPKDRFSAERLKGVDSTLKIQPAKLEDSAVYLCASSLQASGSTDTQYFGPGTRLTVL.

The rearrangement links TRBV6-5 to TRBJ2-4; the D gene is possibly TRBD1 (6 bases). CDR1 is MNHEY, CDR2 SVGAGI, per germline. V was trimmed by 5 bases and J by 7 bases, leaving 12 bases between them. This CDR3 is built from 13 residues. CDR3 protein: CASSKQGTNIQYF. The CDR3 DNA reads TGTGCCAGCAGTAAACAGGGTACGAACATTCAGTACTTC.

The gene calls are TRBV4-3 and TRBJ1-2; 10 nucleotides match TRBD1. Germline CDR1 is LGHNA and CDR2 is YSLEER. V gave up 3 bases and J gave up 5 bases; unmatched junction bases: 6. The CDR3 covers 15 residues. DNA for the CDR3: TGCGCCAGCAGCCAGCGACAGGGGGCAAATTATGGCTACACCTTC. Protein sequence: CASSQRQGANYGYTF.